The source of this TCR beta chain is a study of blood T cell repertoires in COVID-19. At the level of the study: Spain, Italy and the United States supplied samples that represented acute and convalescent COVID-19.

Cohort allocation depended upon clinical history that participants reported. How the authors handled the data: For nucleated cells, counts were estimated from reference gene primer amplification. Here immunoSEQ multiplex PCR was the method, and the copy in TCRdb shows in-frame clones only, minus some. The V and J calls and clone size are taken from that table; D and trimming were inferred from the DNA. The data show some 200,000 clones, with about 80% seen just once and around 7% held by the top ten. The ends were cut back, 6 bases at V and 10 bases at J, with 15 bases in the middle. The length of the CDR3 is 12 residues.

The sequence came from a man aged 35-49 years who had recovered from COVID-19. The rearrangement links TRBV12-3 or TRBV12-4 to TRBJ1-1; D is undetermined. Sequences were obtained from PBMCs or T cells enriched from blood (not recorded which). The CDR3 bases are TGTGCCAGCAGGCCCGGGATCGTAGGAGCTTTCTTT. Residues: CASRPGIVGAFF.